Presented here are 13 T cell receptor beta chains from one specimen sequenced in a study of blood T cell repertoires in COVID-19. Profiled with immunoSEQ multiplex PCR; TCRdb holds only in-frame clones, not every one. This sample has a few hundred thousand clones, with about 87% found just once. Sequencing was performed on PBMCs or T cells enriched from blood (not recorded which). The receptors were gathered from a man aged 40-49 years in a cohort exposed to, infected with or recovered from COVID-19 (not recorded which).

The chain links TRBV19 to TRBJ1-1; the D gene is possibly TRBD1 (5 bases). The CDR3 length is 14 residues. The germline V and J ends were trimmed by 5 bases and 4 bases, with 14 bases remaining between them. Germline V lookup: CDR1 LNHDA, CDR2 SQIVND (reference sequence). CDR3 in amino acids: CASSPQGGITEAFF. The CDR3 bases are TGTGCCAGTAGTCCCCAGGGAGGGATCACTGAAGCTTTCTTT.

This clone was seen only a few times. V gene TRBV19 combines with J gene TRBJ1-4, with 11 bases fitting TRBD1. After removal of 5 bases from V and 8 bases from J, the junction contained 4 bases not matched to a gene. CDR1 and CDR2 from the germline V gene are LNHDA and SQIVND (reference sequence). The CDR3 has 14 amino acids. DNA of the CDR3: TGTGCCAGTAGTCCCGGGACAGGGGGAGAAAAACTGTTTTTT. It is translated as CASSPGTGGEKLFF.

Of note for this clone: Other DNA variants within this sample encode the same CDR3. The J gene is TRBJ2-1, the V gene TRBV29-1; possibly TRBD2 for D (5 bases). Germline values: CDR1 SQVTM, CDR2 ANQGSEA. V shed 7 bases and J shed 0 bases, with 10 bases lying between them. The CDR3 extends over 13 amino acids. The CDR3 protein is CSAAGSSYNEQFF. The CDR3 DNA reads as TGCAGCGCCGCGGGCTCCTCCTACAATGAGCAGTTCTTC.

The chain combines TRBV5-1 with TRBJ2-2; 8 bases match TRBD1. Looked up from germline, CDR1 is SGHRS and CDR2 is YFSETQ. The CDR3 runs 17 residues. With V trimmed by 1 base and J by 2 bases, 7 bases remained unmatched. The CDR3 loop is CASSLRGDRTNTGELFF. The CDR3 region has the DNA TGCGCCAGCAGCTTGCGTGGGGACAGGACAAACACCGGGGAGCTGTTTTTT. Based on the CDR3 plus reference TRBV5-1 and TRBJ2-2, the full variable domain is KAGVTQTPRYLIKTRGQQVTLSCSPISGHRSVSWYQQTPGQGLQFLFEYFSETQRNKGNFPGRFSGRQFSNSRSEMNVSTLELGDSALYLCASSLRGDRTNTGELFFGEGSRLTVL.

The chain has TRBV2 and TRBJ2-7; D is perhaps TRBD2 (6 bases). In germline, CDR1 is SNHLY, CDR2 FYNNEI. Deletions cut 8 bases from V and 12 bases from J, with 26 bases between. The CDR3 loop spans 14 amino acids. The CDR3 protein is CASLTGTQSQKAYF. CDR3 coding DNA: TGTGCCAGCCTCACCGGGACTCAGTCTCAAAAAGCGTACTTC.

The chain joins TRBV3-1 (or the pseudogene TRBV3-2) to TRBJ1-2; tentative D call: TRBD1 (5 bases). V lost 4 bases and J lost 0, with 24 bases in between. Germline loops: CDR1 LGHDT, CDR2 YNNKEL (reference sequence). The CDR3 spans 19 residues. The CDR3: CASSPVLGGLGGSNYGYTF. The CDR3 DNA reads as TGTGCCAGCAGCCCCGTCTTGGGGGGGTTGGGCGGCTCTAACTATGGCTACACCTTC.

The chain employs TRBV6-5 and TRBJ2-7; TRBD2 matches 12 bases. CDR1 MNHEY and CDR2 SVGAGI come from the germline V gene. V shed 1 base, J shed 4 bases, and the junction held 5 bases outside the gene matches. This CDR3 comprises 16 residues. CDR3 in amino acids: CASSYFRLAGGYEQYF. The CDR3 DNA sequence: TGTGCCAGCAGTTACTTTCGCCTAGCGGGAGGGTACGAGCAGTACTTC.

This rearrangement joins TRBV7-2 to TRBJ2-5, with TRBD2 identical over 9 bases. The CDR3 is 14 amino acids. The germline V gene encodes CDR1 SGHTA and CDR2 FQGNSA. The V segment lost 3 bases and the J segment 5 bases; nucleotides outside the gene matches: 4. The chain's CDR3 is CASSLGGRAETQYF. The DNA for the CDR3 is TGTGCCAGCAGCTTGGGCGGGAGGGCCGAGACCCAGTACTTC.

For the CDR3, the DNA is TGTGCCAGCAGTGACACTCGACAGGATAACAAGTACTTC. This sequence encodes CASSDTRQDNKYF. The rearrangement links TRBV2 to TRBJ2-7, with D possibly TRBD1 on 6 matching bases. CDR3 length equals 13 residues. The V and J ends lost 3 bases and 11 bases respectively, with 17 bases between them. Germline loops: CDR1 SNHLY, CDR2 FYNNEI. The full variable domain, in which reference TRBV2 and TRBJ2-7 provide the parts outside the CDR3, is EPEVTQTPSHQVTQMGQEVILRCVPISNHLYFYWYRQILGQKVEFLVSFYNNEISEKSEIFDDQFSVERPDGSNFTLKIRSTKLEDSAMYFCASSDTRQDNKYFGPGTRLTVT.

The rearrangement uses TRBV10-3 and TRBJ2-7, with 8 bases aligning to TRBD2. CDR3 length: 16 amino acids. CDR1 and CDR2 (germline): ENHRY, SYGVKD. J gave up 5 bases and V 5 bases, and 14 bases lay outside the gene matches. The CDR3 reads CAISPGQRERANEQYF. The CDR3 DNA follows: TGTGCCATCAGTCCCGGTCAGCGGGAGCGTGCGAACGAGCAGTACTTC.

DNA of the CDR3: TGTGCCAGCAGAACCCGGGACATACCCTACAATGAGCAGTTCTTC. It specifies CASRTRDIPYNEQFF. V usage is TRBV11-2 and J usage is TRBJ2-1; D is perhaps TRBD1 (6 bases). The CDR3 runs to 15 residues. Trimming left V 6 bases short and J 2 bases short, with 14 bases between. Germline V CDR1 and CDR2: SGHAT, FQNNGV.

To note about this clone: The sample contains more than one DNA sequence encoding this CDR3. The chain joins TRBV5-1 to TRBJ1-2, with TRBD1 matching 8 bases. Per germline, CDR1 SGHRS and CDR2 YFSETQ. The J segment lost 2 bases and the V segment lost 3 bases, leaving 3 bases of the junction unmatched. The CDR3 sequence is 14 residues long. The CDR3 DNA is TGCGCCAGCAGCTCTGGACAGGGAAACTATGGCTACACCTTC. Translated: CASSSGQGNYGYTF.

V gene TRBV25-1 combines with J gene TRBJ1-6, with TRBD1 identical over 7 bases. The CDR3 has 15 residues. CDR1 and CDR2 (germline): MGHDK, SYGVNS. Losses at the gene ends were 4 bases for V and 7 bases for J; bases not matched to a gene: 7. CDR3 loop: CASSGKTGYNSPLHF. The CDR3, as DNA: TGTGCCAGCAGTGGCAAGACAGGGTACAATTCACCCCTCCACTTT. The full variable domain, with the rest looked up from reference TRBV25-1 and TRBJ1-6, is EADIYQTPRYLVIGTGKKITLECSQTMGHDKMYWYQQDPGMELHLIHYSYGVNSTEKGDLSSESTVSRIRTEHFPLTLESARPSHTSQYLCASSGKTGYNSPLHFGNGTRLTVT.